Below are 10 T cell receptor beta chains sequenced from a single sample in a study of vaccination and CD4 T cells after COVID-19. The treatment: roughly nine-day PBMC culture with coronavirus spike peptide pools or control peptides (ViraFEST assay). At the Johns Hopkins FTIC core, DNA taken from cultured CD4+ T cells was sequenced by way of the Oncomine TCR Beta short-read assay. TCRdb reprocessed the PCR reads via MiXCR and lists one record per CDR3 protein. The sample yields more than 9,500 distinct CDR3 sequences, 30% seen once. These receptors are not linked to any known antigen. Sequenced sample: cultured CD4+ T cells from blood. These receptors were obtained from a human donor with COVID-19.

The CDR3 spells CSAGGTSGRGMEETQYF. The CDR3 region has the DNA TGCAGTGCTGGGGGGACTAGCGGGAGGGGGATGGAAGAGACCCAGTACTTC. The genes are TRBV20-1 and TRBJ2-5; 16 nucleotides agree with TRBD2. Germline assignment: CDR1 DFQATT and CDR2 SNEGSKA (reference sequence). The CDR3 has 17 residues. The V and J ends lost 5 bases and 3 bases, in that order; junction bases with no gene match: 9.

The J gene is TRBJ1-6, the V gene TRBV10-3; D possibly corresponds to TRBD1 (5 bases). CDR3 length: 16 residues. The V gene lost 10 bases and the J gene lost 9 bases, with 25 bases spanning the gap. In germline, CDR1 is ENHRY, CDR2 SYGVKD. CDR3 protein: CATRTDVGATFSPLHF. As DNA, the CDR3 is TGTGCCACTCGGACGGATGTCGGGGCGACGTTTTCACCCCTCCACTTT.

This clonotype was recorded a few times. The chain's CDR3 is CASSLGQGHTGELFF. CDR3 in DNA: TGTGCCAGCAGCTTAGGACAGGGCCACACCGGGGAGCTGTTTTTT. The chain recombines TRBV7-9 with TRBJ2-2, with 7 bases that match TRBD1. In germline, CDR1 is SEHNR, CDR2 FQNEAQ (reference sequence). J gave up 3 bases and V 1 base, and 2 bases lay outside the gene matches. There are 15 residues in the CDR3. Supplemented by reference TRBV7-9 and TRBJ2-2, the full variable domain reads DTGVSQNPRHKITKRGQNVTFRCDPISEHNRLYWYRQTLGQGPEFLTYFQNEAQLEKSRLLSDRFSAERPKGSFSTLEIQRTEQGDSAMYLCASSLGQGHTGELFFGEGSRLTVL.

V usage is TRBV15 and J usage is TRBJ2-1; the match to TRBD2 covers 10 bases. CDR1 and CDR2 from the germline V gene are LNHNV and YYDKDF (reference sequence). The length of the CDR3 is 15 residues. The trim removed 5 bases at V and 4 bases at J, leaving 5 bases unmatched. The CDR3 loop reads CATSLRTSGYNEQFF. CDR3 coding DNA: TGTGCCACCAGCTTGAGGACTAGCGGATACAATGAGCAGTTCTTC.

The chain uses TRBV18 and TRBJ2-5; 7 nucleotides match TRBD1. With 5 bases clipped from V and 3 bases from J, the junction kept 3 bases outside the gene matches. The CDR3 runs to 13 residues. Per germline, CDR1 KGHSH and CDR2 LQKENI. The CDR3 spells CASSTGTEETQYF. In nucleotides, the CDR3 is TGTGCCAGCTCAACCGGGACAGAAGAGACCCAGTACTTC.

The chain joins TRBV27 to TRBJ2-7; 8 bases map to TRBD1. Per the germline V gene, CDR1 is MNHEY and CDR2 is SMNVEV (reference sequence). Trimming cost V 4 bases and J 2 bases; bases outside gene matches: 7. This CDR3 region has 15 residues. The CDR3 here is CASSSYTGGPYEQYF. As DNA, the CDR3 is TGTGCCAGCAGTTCTTATACAGGGGGACCCTACGAGCAGTACTTC.

The chain employs TRBV2 and TRBJ2-2, with a weak D call TRBD1 (6 bases). The germline V and J ends were trimmed by 8 bases and 3 bases, with 16 bases remaining between them. Germline CDR1 reads SNHLY; CDR2 reads FYNNEI. The CDR3 sequence is 15 residues long. The CDR3 DNA follows: TGTGCCAGCCGACGAGACAGGAGCTACACCGGGGAGCTGTTTTTT. It yields the protein CASRRDRSYTGELFF.

V and J are TRBV4-3 and TRBJ2-3; 12 bases align to TRBD2. Germline CDR1 reads LGHNA; CDR2 reads YSLEER. This CDR3 comprises 16 residues. V shed 2 bases and J 2 bases; nucleotides not matched to a gene: 2. The CDR3 region is CASSQLAGGNTDTQYF. DNA for the CDR3: TGCGCCAGCAGCCAACTAGCGGGGGGGAACACAGATACGCAGTATTTT.

V gene TRBV12-3 or TRBV12-4 combines with J gene TRBJ2-2; D is perhaps TRBD1 or TRBD2 (5 bases each). The ends were cut back, 4 bases at V and 4 bases at J, with 16 bases in the middle. CDR3 length: 16 residues. CDR3: CASSSPQGPRTGELFF. The CDR3 region has the DNA TGTGCCAGCAGTTCCCCCCAGGGACCCCGCACCGGGGAGCTGTTTTTT.

The V call is TRBV5-1, the J call TRBJ1-2; 7 bases match TRBD1. Germline V gene sequence: CDR1 SGHRS, CDR2 YFSETQ. The J segment lost 6 bases and the V segment lost 1 base, leaving 3 bases of the junction unmatched. CDR3 length: 13 residues. CDR3 nucleotide sequence: TGCGCCAGCAGCTTGACCGGGACAGATGGCTACACCTTC. Translating gives CASSLTGTDGYTF.